This T cell receptor beta chain appears in the sequencing data of a study of blood T cell repertoires in COVID-19. Method: immunoSEQ multiplex PCR; TCRdb's copy keeps in-frame clones and lacks some. Here the sample spans around 280,000 clones, roughly 90% being singletons. The clonotype was recovered from a woman between 18 and 30 years old with acute COVID-19. Sequenced sample: PBMCs or T cells enriched from blood (not recorded which).

Here the CDR3 reads CASGYPGQGLVSPLHF. The CDR3 DNA reads TGTGCTAGTGGTTACCCCGGTCAGGGATTAGTGTCACCCCTCCACTTT. The rearrangement links TRBV12-5 to TRBJ1-6, with a possible D match to TRBD1 (5 bases). Trimming pared 4 bases from V and 10 bases from J, leaving 20 bases between. Germline lookup yields CDR1 LGHNT and CDR2 FRNRAP. This CDR3 spans 16 amino acids.